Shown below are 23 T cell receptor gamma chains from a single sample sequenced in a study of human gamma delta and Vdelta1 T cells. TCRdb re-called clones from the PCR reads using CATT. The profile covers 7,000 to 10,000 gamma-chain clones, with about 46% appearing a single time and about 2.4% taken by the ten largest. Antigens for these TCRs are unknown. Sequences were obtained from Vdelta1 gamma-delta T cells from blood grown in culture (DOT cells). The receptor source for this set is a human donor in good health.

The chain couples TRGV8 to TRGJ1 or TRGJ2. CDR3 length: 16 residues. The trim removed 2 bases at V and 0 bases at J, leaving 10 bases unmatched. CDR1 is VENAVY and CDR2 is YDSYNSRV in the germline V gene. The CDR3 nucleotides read TGTGCCACCTGGGATACAAAATTCTCGAATTATTATAAGAAACTCTTT. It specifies CATWDTKFSNYYKKLF.

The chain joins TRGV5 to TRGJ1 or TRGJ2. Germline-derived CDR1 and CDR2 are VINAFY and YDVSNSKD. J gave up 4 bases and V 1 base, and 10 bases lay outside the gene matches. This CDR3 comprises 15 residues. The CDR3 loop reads CATWDSTAEYYKKLF. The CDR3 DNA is TGTGCCACCTGGGACAGCACCGCCGAATATTATAAGAAACTCTTT.

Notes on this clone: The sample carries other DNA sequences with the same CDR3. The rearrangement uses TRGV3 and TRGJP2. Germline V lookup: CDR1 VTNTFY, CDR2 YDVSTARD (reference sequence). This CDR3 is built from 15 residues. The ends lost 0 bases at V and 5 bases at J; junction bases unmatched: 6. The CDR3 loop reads CATWDRPGSDWIKTF. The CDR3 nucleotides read TGTGCCACCTGGGACAGGCCGGGAAGTGATTGGATCAAGACGTTT.

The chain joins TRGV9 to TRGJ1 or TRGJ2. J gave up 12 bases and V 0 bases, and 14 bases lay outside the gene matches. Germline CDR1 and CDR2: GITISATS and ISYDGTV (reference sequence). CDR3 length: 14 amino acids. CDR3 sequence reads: CALWEVQTPNGKLF. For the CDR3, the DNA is TGTGCCTTGTGGGAGGTGCAGACACCGAATGGGAAACTCTTT.

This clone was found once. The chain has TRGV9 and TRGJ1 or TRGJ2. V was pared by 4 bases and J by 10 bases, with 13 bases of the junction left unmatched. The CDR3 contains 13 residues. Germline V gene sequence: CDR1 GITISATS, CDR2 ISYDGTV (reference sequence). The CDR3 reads CALWEPDGSKKLF. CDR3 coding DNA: TGTGCCTTGTGGGAACCGGACGGTTCCAAGAAACTCTTT.

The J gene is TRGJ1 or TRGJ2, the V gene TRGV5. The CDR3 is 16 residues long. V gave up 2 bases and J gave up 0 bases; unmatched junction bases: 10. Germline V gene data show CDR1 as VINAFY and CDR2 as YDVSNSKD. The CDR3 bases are TGTGCCACCTGGGACAAGCATCTTCCGAATTATTATAAGAAACTCTTT. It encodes CATWDKHLPNYYKKLF.

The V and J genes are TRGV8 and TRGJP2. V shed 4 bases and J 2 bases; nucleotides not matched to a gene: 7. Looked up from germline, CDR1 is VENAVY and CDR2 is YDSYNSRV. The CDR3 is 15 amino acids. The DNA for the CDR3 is TGTGCCACCTGGGAAGGAGGGAGTAGTGATTGGATCAAGACGTTT. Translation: CATWEGGSSDWIKTF.

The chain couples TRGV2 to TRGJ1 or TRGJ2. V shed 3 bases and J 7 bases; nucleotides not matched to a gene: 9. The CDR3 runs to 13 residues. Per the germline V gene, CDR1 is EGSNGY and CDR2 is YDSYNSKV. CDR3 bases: TGTGCCACCTGGGACCGCCTGGTATATAAGAAACTCTTT. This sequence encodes CATWDRLVYKKLF.

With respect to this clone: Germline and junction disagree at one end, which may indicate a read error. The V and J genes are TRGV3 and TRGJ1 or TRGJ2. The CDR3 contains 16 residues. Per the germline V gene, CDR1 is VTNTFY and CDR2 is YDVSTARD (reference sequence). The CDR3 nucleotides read TGTGCCACCTGGGACAGGCCGGGCCGCGATTATGATAAGAAACTCTTT. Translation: CATWDRPGRDYDKKLF.

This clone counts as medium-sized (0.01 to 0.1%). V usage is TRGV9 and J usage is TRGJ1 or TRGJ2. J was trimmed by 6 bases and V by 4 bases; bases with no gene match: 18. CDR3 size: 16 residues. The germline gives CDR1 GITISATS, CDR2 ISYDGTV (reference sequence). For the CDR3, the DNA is TGTGCCTTGTGGGAACCCCGAGCCGATCATATTTATAAGAAACTCTTT. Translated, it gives CALWEPRADHIYKKLF.

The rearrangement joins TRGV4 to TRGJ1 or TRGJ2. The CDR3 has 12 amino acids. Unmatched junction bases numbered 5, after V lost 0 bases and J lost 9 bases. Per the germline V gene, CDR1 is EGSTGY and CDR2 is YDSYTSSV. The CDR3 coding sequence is TGTGCCACCTGGGATGGGCTTGTTAAGAAACTCTTT. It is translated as CATWDGLVKKLF.

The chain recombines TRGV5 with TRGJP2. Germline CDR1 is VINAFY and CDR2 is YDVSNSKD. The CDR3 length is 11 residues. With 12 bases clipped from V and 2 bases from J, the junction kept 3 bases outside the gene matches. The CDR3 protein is CASSSDWIKTF. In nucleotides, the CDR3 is TGTGCCTCCAGTAGTGATTGGATCAAGACGTTT.

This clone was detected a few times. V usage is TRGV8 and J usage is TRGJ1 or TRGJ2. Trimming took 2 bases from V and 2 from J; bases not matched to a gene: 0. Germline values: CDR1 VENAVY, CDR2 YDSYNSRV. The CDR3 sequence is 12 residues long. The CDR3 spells CATWDNYYKKLF. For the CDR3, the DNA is TGTGCCACCTGGGATAATTATTATAAGAAACTCTTT.

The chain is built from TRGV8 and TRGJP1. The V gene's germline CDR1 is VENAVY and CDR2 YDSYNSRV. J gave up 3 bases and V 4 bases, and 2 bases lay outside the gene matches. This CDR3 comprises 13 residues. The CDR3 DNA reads TGTGCCACCTGGGAATCCACTGGTTGGTTCAAGATATTT. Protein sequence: CATWESTGWFKIF.

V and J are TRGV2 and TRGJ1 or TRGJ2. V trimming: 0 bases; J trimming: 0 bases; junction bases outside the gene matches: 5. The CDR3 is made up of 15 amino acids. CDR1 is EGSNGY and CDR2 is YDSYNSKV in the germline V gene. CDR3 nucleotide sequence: TGTGCCACCTGGGACGGGCCCCGGAATTATTATAAGAAACTCTTT. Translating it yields CATWDGPRNYYKKLF.

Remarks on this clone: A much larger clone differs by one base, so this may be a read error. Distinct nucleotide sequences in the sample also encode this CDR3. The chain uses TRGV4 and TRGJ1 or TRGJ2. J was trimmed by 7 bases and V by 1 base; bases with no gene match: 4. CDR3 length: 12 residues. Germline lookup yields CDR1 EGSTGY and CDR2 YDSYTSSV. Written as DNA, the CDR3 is TGTGCCACCTGGGATGGTTACTATAAGAAACTCTTT. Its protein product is CATWDGYYKKLF.

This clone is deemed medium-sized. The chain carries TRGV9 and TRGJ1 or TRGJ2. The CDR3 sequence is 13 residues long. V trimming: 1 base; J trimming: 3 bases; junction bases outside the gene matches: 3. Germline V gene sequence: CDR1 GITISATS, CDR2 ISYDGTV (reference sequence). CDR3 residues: CALWEVFYYKKLF. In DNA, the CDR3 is TGTGCCTTGTGGGAGGTCTTTTATTATAAGAAACTCTTT.

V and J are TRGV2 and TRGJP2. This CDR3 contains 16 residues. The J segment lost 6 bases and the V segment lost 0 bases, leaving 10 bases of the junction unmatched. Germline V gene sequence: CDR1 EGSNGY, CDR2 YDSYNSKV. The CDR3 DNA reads TGTGCCACCTGGGACGGGCCGGGGTCGGGTGATTGGATCAAGACGTTT. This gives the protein CATWDGPGSGDWIKTF.

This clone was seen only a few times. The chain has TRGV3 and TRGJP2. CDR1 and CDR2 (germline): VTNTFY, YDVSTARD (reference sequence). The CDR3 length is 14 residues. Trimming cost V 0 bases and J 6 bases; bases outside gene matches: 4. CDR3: CATWDRRGDWIKTF. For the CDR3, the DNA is TGTGCCACCTGGGACAGGCGGGGTGATTGGATCAAGACGTTT.

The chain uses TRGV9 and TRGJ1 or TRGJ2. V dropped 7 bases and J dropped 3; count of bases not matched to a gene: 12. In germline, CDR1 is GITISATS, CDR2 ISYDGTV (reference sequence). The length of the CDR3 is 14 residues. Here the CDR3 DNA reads TGTGCCTTGTGCCATGACGGATTTTATTATAAGAAACTCTTT. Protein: CALCHDGFYYKKLF.

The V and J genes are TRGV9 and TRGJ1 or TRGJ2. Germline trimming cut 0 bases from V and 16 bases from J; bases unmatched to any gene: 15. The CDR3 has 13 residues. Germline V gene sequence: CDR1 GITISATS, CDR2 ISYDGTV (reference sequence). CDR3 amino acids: CALWEVPPALCLF. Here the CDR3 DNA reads TGTGCCTTGTGGGAGGTGCCTCCGGCCCTATGTCTCTTT.

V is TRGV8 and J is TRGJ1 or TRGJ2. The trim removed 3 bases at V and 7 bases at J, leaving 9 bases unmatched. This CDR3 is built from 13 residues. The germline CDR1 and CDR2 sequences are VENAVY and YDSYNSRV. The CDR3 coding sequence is TGTGCCACCTGGGATGTAGGTAGGTATAAGAAACTCTTT. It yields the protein CATWDVGRYKKLF.

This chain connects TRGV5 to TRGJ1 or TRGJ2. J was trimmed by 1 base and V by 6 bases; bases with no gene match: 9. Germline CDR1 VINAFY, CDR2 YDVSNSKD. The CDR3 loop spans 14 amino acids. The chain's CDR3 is CATWRSPNYYKKLF. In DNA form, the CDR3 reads TGTGCCACCTGGCGGTCCCCTAATTATTATAAGAAACTCTTT.